This note documents a single TCR beta chain sequence. A far larger clone is off by one base, so a read error is likely. Alopecia areata patients had lesional scalp punch biopsies and peripheral blood taken from them. The data were taken from a study of CD8+ T cells in alopecia areata. Following extraction, RNA underwent reverse transcription to cDNA, which served as the sequencing template. Profiled with immunoSEQ multiplex PCR; TCRdb holds only in-frame clones, not every one. Of roughly 150,000 clones in the sample, around 55% were seen once. This CDR3 has 13 amino acids. The V gene's germline CDR1 is GTSNPN and CDR2 SVGIG (reference sequence). Trimming left V 0 bases short and J 10 bases short, with 15 bases between.

This receptor was obtained from a human donor with alopecia areata. V is TRBV30 and J is TRBJ1-2; no clear D. Sequences were derived from CD8+ T cells sorted from blood, sampled at week 0. In nucleotides, the CDR3 is TGTGCCTGGAGTGTCTCCAGGTTTTTTGTCTACACCTTC. Protein: CAWSVSRFFVYTF.